This TCR beta chain was retrieved from a study of shared clonotypes between healthy human individuals. The CDR3 runs to 15 residues. From germline, CDR1 is LNHDA and CDR2 SQIVND (reference sequence). The V and J ends lost 3 bases and 0 bases respectively, with 11 bases between them. The table came from immunoSEQ multiplex PCR; TCRdb's copy has only in-frame clones and leaves some out. Counted here are roughly 2.6 million clones, around 94% occurring once; the ten biggest clones make up over 0.12%. The clonotype originates from a man between 18 and 35 years old in good health. This sequence joins TRBV19 and TRBJ1-1, with a weak D call TRBD1 (6 bases). The source material was naive CD4+ T cells sorted from blood. Subset described: CD45RA+ positively selected. CDR3 amino acids: CASSIGGPLNTEAFF. Written as DNA, the CDR3 is TGTGCCAGTAGTATTGGGGGGCCCCTGAACACTGAAGCTTTCTTT. The full variable domain, completed using reference TRBV19 and TRBJ1-1, is DGGITQSPKYLFRKEGQNVTLSCEQNLNHDAMYWYRQDPGQGLRLIYYSQIVNDFQKGDIAEGYSVSREKKESFPLTVTSAQKNPTAFYLCASSIGGPLNTEAFFGQGTRLTVV.